This TCR beta chain derives from a study of human T cells and chemical hapten exposure. TCRdb reprocessed the RACE reads with MiXCR, giving one entry per CDR3 protein. This sample has about 360,000 distinct CDR3 sequences, with roughly 6.9% found just once. The time point: patch test 1, 2 weeks after DPC sensitization. As to treatment: therapeutic diphenylcyclopropenone sensitization with weekly scalp DPC. This sequence originates from a woman aged 18-29 years with alopecia areata. Some clones in this sample may be carry-over from other donors' samples. Sequencing used whole blood, obtained in connection with sensitization to the hapten diphenylcyclopropenone (DPC).

The chain's CDR3 is CASSPSGSSYNSPLHF. The CDR3 region has the DNA TGCGCCAGCAGTCCCTCTGGGAGCTCCTATAATTCACCCCTCCACTTT. The J gene is TRBJ1-6, the V gene TRBV5-1; D gene unclear. CDR1 SGHRS and CDR2 YFSETQ come from the germline V gene. The CDR3 runs to 16 residues. V was pared by 5 bases and J by 0 bases, with 12 bases between. Together with reference TRBV5-1 and TRBJ1-6, the CDR3 gives the full variable domain: KAGVTQTPRYLIKTRGQQVTLSCSPISGHRSVSWYQQTPGQGLQFLFEYFSETQRNKGNFPGRFSGRQFSNSRSEMNVSTLELGDSALYLCASSPSGSSYNSPLHFGNGTRLTVT.